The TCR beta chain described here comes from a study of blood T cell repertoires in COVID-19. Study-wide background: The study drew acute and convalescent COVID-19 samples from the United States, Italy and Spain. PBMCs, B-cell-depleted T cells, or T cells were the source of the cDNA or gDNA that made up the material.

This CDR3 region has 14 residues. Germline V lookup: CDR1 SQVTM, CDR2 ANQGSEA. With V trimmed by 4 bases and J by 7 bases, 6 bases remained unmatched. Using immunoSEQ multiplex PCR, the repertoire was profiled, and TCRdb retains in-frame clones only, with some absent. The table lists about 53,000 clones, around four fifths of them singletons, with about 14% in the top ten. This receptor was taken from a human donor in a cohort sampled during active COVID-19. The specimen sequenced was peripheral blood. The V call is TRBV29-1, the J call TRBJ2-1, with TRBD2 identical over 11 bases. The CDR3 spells CSVVAGGVRNEQFF. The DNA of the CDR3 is TGCAGCGTTGTAGCGGGAGGGGTACGGAATGAGCAGTTCTTC.